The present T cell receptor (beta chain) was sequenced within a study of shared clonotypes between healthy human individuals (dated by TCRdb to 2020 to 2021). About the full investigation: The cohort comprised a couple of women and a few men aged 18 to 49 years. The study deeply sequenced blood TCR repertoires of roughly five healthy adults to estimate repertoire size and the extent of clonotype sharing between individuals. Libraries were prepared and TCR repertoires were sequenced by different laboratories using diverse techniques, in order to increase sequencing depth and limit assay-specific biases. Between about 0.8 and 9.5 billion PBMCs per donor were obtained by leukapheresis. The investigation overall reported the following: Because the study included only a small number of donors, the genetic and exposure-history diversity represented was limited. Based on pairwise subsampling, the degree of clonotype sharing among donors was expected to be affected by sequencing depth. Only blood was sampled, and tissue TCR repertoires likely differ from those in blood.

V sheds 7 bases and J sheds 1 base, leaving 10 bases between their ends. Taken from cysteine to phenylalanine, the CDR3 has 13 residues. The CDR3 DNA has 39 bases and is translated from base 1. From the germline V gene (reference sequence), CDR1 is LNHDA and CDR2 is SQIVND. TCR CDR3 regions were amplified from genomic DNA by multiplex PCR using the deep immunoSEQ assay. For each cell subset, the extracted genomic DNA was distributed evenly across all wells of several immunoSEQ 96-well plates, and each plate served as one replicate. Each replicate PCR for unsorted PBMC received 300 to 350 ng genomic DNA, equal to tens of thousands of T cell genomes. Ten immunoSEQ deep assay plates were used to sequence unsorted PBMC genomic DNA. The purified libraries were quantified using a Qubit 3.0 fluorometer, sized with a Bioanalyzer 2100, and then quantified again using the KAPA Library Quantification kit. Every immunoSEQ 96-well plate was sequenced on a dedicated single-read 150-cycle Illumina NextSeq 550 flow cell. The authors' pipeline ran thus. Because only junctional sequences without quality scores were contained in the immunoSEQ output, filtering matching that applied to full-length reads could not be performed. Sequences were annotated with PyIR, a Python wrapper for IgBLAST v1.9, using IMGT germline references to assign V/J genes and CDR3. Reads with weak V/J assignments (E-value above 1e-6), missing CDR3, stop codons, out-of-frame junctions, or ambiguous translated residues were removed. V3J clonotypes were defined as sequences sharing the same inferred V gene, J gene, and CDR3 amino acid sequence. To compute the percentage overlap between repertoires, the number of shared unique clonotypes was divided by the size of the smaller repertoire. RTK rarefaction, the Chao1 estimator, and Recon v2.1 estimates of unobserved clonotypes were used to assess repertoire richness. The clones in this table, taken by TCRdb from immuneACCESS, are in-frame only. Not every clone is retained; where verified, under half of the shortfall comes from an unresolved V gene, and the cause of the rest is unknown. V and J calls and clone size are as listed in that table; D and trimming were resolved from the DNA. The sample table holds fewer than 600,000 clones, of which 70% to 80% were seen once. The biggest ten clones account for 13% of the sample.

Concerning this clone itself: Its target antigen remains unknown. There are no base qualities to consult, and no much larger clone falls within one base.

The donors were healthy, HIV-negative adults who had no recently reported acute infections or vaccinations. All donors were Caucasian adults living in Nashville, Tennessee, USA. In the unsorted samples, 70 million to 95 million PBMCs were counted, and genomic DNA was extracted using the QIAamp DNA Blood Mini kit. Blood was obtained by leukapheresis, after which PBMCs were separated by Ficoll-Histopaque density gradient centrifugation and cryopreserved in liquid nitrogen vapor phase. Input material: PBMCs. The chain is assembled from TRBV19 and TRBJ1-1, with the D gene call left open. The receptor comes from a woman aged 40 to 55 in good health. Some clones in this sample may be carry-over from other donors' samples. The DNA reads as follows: TGTGCCAGTAAGGGCCAGTGGAACACTGAAGCTTTCTTT. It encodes CASKGQWNTEAFF.